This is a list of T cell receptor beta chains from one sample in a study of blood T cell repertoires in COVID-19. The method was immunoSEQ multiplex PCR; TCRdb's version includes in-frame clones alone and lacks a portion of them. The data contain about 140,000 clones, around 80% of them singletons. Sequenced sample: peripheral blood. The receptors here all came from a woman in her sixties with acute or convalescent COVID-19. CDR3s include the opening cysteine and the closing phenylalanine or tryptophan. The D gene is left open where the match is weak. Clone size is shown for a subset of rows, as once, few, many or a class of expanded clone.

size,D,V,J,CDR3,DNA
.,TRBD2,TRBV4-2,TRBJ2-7,CASSRGLAYEQYF,TGTGCCAGCAGCCGGGGACTAGCCTACGAGCAGTACTTC
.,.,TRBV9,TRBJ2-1,CASSLHPQYGAYNEQFF,TGTGCCAGCAGCCTCCACCCCCAATACGGGGCCTACAATGAGCAGTTCTTC
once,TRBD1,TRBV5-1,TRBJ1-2,CASSLAQQGAGRYTF,TGCGCCAGCAGCTTGGCCCAACAGGGGGCTGGGCGCTACACCTTC
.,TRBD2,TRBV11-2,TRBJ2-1,CASSIRLAGVSYNEQFF,TGTGCCAGCAGCATCCGACTAGCGGGAGTCTCCTACAATGAGCAGTTCTTC
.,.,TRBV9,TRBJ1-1,CASSATYGDTEAFF,TGTGCCAGCAGCGCCACGTACGGGGACACTGAAGCTTTCTTT
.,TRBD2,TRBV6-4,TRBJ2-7,CASSDPNGRQSFYEQYF,TGTGCCAGCAGTGACCCCAACGGGAGGCAGTCTTTTTACGAGCAGTACTTC
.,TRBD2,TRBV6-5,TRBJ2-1,CASGSWASGSNEQFF,TGTGCCAGCGGTTCGTGGGCTAGCGGGAGCAATGAGCAGTTCTTC
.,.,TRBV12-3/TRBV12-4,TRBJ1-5,CASTAGDNQPQHF,TGTGCCAGCACCGCGGGGGACAATCAGCCCCAGCATTTT
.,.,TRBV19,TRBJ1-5,CASTPMGHLDQPQHF,TGTGCCAGTACCCCAATGGGACACCTCGATCAGCCCCAGCATTTT
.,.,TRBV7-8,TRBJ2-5,CASSLIRQETQYF,TGTGCCAGCAGCTTAATTCGTCAAGAGACCCAGTACTTC
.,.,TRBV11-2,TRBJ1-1,CASSLIVKNTEAFF,TGTGCCAGCAGCTTAATAGTCAAGAACACTGAAGCTTTCTTT
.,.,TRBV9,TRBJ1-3,CASSLVSSGNTIYF,TGTGCCAGCAGCCTTGTGTCCTCTGGAAACACCATATATTTT
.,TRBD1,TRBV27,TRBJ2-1,CASSKPGTGYSNEQFF,TGTGCCAGCAGCAAGCCCGGGACAGGTTACAGCAATGAGCAGTTCTTC
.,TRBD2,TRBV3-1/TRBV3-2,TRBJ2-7,CASSLTSGSHEQYF,TGTGCCAGCAGCTTGACTAGCGGGAGCCACGAGCAGTACTTC
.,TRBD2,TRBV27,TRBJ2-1,CASRTLAGALSFYNEQFF,TGTGCCAGCAGAACACTAGCGGGAGCTTTATCGTTCTACAATGAGCAGTTCTTC
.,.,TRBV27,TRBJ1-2,CASSLSTGNDGYTF,TGTGCCAGCAGTTTAAGCACAGGGAATGATGGCTACACCTTC
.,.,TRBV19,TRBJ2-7,CASRSGHLSYEQYF,TGTGCCAGTAGATCGGGACACCTCTCCTACGAGCAGTACTTC